This T cell receptor beta chain comes out of a study of T cells in Graves' hyperthyroidism and ophthalmopathy. CDR1 and CDR2 (germline): MDHEN, SYDVKM. This CDR3 contains 12 residues. V gave up 8 bases and J gave up 4 bases, with 12 bases separating them. Researchers took RNA transcripts and amplified the TCR beta CDR3 regions from them. The HTBI set primed first-round TCR CDR3 RT-PCR. TCRdb re-called the multiplex PCR reads with MiXCR, one entry per CDR3 protein. The table lists about 300,000 distinct CDR3 sequences, 13% of them singletons. From under 12 ml of fresh peripheral blood, PBMCs were isolated. This clonotype was detected ten times or more.

J is TRBJ2-7 and V is TRBV28; D possibly corresponds to TRBD1 (7 bases). Material: blood. The clonotype comes from a woman in her twenties or thirties with Graves' hyperthyroidism that later progressed to Graves' ophthalmopathy. The CDR3 is CASQGGEYEQYF. Written as DNA, the CDR3 is TGTGCCAGCCAGGGGGGCGAGTACGAGCAGTACTTC.